A single count supports the clone carrying this TCR beta chain. The CDR3 spans 15 residues. V was pared by 5 bases and J by 1 base, with 12 bases between. From germline, CDR1 is SGHVS and CDR2 FQNEAQ. The protocol was immunoSEQ multiplex PCR, while the TCRdb copy is restricted to in-frame clones and leaves out a portion. The sample consists of some 27,000 clones, approximately 79% of them appearing once. The sample belongs to a study of PD-L1 blockade in urothelial cancer. This chain links TRBV7-8 with TRBJ1-5; weak D call: TRBD1 (5 bases). Material: PBMCs, obtained around atezolizumab (anti-PD-L1) treatment. The receptor was isolated from a man aged 45-65 years with urothelial cancer. Written as DNA, the CDR3 is TGTGCCAGCAGCGGAATGGGGGGGAGCAATCAGCCCCAGCATTTT. Its translation is CASSGMGGSNQPQHF. Using reference TRBV7-8 and TRBJ1-5 for the parts outside the CDR3, the full variable domain is GAGVSQSPRYKVAKRGQDVALRCDPISGHVSLFWYQQALGQGPEFLTYFQNEAQLDKSGLPSDRFFAERPEGSVSTLKIQRTQQEDSAVYLCASSGMGGSNQPQHFGDGTRLSIL.